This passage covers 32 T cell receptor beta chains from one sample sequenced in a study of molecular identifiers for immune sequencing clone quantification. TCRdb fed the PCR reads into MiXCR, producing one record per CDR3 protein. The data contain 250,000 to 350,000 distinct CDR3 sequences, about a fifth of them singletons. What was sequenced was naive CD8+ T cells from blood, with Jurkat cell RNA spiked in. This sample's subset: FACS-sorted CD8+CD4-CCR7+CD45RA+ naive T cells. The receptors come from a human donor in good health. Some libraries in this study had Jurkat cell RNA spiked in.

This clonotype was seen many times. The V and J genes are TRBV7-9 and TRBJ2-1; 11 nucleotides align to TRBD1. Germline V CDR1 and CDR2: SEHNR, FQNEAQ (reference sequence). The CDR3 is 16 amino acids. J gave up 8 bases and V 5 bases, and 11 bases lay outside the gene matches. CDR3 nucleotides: TGTGCCAGCAGCCCGTCCGGGACAGGGGGTACCCATGAGCAGTTCTTC. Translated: CASSPSGTGGTHEQFF.

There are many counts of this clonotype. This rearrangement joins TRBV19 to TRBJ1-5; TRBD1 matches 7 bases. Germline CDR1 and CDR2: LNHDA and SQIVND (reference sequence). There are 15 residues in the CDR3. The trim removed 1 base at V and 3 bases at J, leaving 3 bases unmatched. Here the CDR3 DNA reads TGTGCCAGTAGTATAGGACAGGGCAACAATCAGCCCCAGCATTTT. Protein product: CASSIGQGNNQPQHF.

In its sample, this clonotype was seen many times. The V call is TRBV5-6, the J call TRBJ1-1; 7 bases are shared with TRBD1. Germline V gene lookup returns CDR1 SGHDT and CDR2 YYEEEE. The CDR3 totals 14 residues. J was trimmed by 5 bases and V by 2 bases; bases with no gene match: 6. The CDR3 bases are TGTGCCAGCAGCTTCACAGGGGAGAGTACTGAAGCTTTCTTT. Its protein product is CASSFTGESTEAFF.

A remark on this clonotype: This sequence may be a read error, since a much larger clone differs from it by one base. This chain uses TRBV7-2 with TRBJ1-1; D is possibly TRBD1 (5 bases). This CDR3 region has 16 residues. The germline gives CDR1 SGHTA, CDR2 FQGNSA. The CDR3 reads CASSLGDVLMNAEAFF. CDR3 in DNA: TGTGCCAGCAGCTTGGGGGACGTCCTTATGAACGCTGAAGCTTTCTTT. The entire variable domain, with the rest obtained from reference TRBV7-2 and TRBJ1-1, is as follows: GAGVSQSPSNKVTEKGKDVELRCDPISGHTALYWYRQSLGQGLEFLIYFQGNSAPDKSGLPSDRFSAERTGGSVSTLTIQRTQQEDSAVYLCASSLGDVLMNAEAFFGQGTRLTVV.

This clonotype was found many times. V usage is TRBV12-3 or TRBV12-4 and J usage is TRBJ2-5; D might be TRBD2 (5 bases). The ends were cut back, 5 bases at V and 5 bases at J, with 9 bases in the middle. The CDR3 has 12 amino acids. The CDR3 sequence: CASSAGGETQYF. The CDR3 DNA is TGTGCCAGCAGTGCCGGCGGGGAGACCCAGTACTTC.

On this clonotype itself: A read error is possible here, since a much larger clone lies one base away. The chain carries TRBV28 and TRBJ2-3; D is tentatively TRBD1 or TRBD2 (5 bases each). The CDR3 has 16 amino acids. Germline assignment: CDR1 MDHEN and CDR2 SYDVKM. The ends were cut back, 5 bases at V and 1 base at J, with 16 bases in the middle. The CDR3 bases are TGTGCCAGCAGTGCGCTCGGGGCCCGGGGCACAGATACGCAGTATTTT. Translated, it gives CASSALGARGTDTQYF.

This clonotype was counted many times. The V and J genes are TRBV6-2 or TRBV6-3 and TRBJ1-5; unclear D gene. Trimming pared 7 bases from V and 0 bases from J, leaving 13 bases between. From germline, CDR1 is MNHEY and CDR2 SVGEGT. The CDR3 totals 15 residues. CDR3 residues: CASTLEQYSNQPQHF. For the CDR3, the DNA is TGTGCCAGCACCCTGGAACAGTATAGCAATCAGCCCCAGCATTTT.

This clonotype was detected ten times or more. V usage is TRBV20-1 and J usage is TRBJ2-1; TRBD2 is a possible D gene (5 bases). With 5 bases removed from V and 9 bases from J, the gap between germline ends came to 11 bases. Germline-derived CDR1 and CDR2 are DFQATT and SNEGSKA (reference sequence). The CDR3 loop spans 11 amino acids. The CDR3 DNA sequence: TGCAGTGCTCAACTAGTAAGTGAGCAGTTCTTC. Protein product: CSAQLVSEQFF.

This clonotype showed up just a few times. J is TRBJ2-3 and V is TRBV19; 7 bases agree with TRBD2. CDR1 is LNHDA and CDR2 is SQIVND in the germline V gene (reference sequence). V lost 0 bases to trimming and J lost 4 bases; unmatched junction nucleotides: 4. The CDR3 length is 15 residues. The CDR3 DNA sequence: TGTGCCAGTAGTATAGACGGGAGGAGAGCAGATACGCAGTATTTT. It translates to CASSIDGRRADTQYF.

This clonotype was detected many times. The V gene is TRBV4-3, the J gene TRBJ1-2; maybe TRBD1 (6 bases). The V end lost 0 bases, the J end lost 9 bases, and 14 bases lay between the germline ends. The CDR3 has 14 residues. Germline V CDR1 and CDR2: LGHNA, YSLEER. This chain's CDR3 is CASSQDISQGSYTF. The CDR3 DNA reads TGCGCCAGCAGCCAAGATATATCCCAGGGGAGCTACACCTTC.

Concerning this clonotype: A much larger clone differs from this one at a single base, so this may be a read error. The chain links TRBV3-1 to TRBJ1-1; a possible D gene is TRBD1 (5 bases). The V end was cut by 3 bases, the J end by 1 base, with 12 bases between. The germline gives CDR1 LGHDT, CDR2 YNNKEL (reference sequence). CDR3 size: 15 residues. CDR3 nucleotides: TGTGCCAGCAGCCATTACGGGGCGCAGAACACTGAAGCTTTCTTT. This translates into CASSHYGAQNTEAFF.

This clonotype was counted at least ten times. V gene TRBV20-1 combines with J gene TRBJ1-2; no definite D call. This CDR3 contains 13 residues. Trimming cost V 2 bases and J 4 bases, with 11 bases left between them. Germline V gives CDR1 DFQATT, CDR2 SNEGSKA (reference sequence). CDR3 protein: CSARIQRFYGYTF. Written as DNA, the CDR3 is TGCAGTGCTAGAATCCAGAGATTCTATGGCTACACCTTC.

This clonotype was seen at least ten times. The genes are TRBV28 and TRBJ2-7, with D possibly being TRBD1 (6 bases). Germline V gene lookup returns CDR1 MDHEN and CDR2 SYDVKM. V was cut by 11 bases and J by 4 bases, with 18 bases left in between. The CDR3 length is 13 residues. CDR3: CAGRQDGGYEQYF. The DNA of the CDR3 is TGTGCCGGAAGACAGGATGGAGGATACGAGCAGTACTTC.

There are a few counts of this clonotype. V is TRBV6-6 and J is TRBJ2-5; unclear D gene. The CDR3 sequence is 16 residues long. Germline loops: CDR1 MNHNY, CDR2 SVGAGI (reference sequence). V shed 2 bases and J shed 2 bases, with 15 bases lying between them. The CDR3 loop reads CASSYPPGSTQETQYF. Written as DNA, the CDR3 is TGTGCCAGCAGTTACCCCCCAGGCTCGACACAAGAGACCCAGTACTTC.

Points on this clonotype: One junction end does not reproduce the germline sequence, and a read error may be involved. The CDR3 sequence: CSARDTTPLTSIPYTEQFF. In DNA, the CDR3 is TGCAGTGCTAGAGACACGACCCCCCTGACTTCTATCCCTTACACTGAGCAGTTCTTC. The J gene is TRBJ2-1, the V gene TRBV20-1; D uncertain. The CDR3 extends over 19 amino acids. Looked up from germline, CDR1 is DFQATT and CDR2 is SNEGSKA (reference sequence).

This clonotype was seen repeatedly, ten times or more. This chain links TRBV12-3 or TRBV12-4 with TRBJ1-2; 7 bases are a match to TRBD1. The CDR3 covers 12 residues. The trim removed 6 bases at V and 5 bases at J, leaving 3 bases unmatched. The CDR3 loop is CASRGQLYGYTF. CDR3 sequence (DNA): TGTGCCAGCAGGGGACAGCTATATGGCTACACCTTC.

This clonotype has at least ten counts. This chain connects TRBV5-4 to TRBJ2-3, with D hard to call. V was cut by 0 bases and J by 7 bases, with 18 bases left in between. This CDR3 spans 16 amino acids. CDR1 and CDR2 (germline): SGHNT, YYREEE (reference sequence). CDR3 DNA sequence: TGTGCCAGCAGCTTGGCCGGTTATGGCTCAGAAAATACGCAGTATTTT. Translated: CASSLAGYGSENTQYF.

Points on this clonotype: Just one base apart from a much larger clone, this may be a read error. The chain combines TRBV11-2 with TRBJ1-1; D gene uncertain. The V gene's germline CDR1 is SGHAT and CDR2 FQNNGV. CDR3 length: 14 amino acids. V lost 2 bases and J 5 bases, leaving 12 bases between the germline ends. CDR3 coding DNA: TGTGCCAGCAGCTTACTGGGTGGAGTGACTGAAGCTTTCTTT. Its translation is CASSLLGGVTEAFF.

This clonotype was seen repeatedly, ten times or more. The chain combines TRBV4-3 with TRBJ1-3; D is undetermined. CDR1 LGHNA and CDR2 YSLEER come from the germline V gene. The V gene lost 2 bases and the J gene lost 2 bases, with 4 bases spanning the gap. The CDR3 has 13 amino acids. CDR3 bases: TGCGCCAGCAGCCAATACACTGGAAACACCATATATTTT. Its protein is CASSQYTGNTIYF.

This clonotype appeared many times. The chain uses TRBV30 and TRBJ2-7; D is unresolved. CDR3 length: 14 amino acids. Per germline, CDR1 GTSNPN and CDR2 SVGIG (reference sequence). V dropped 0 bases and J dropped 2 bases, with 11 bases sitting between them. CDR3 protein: CAWSVSSNAYEQYF. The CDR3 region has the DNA TGTGCCTGGAGTGTTTCGAGTAATGCCTACGAGCAGTACTTC.

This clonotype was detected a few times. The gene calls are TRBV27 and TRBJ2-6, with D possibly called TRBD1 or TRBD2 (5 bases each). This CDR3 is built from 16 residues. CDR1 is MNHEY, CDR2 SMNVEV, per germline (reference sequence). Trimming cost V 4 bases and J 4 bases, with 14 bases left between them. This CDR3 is CASSSGTARGANVLTF. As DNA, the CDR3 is TGTGCCAGCAGTTCCGGGACGGCGAGAGGGGCCAACGTCCTGACTTTC.

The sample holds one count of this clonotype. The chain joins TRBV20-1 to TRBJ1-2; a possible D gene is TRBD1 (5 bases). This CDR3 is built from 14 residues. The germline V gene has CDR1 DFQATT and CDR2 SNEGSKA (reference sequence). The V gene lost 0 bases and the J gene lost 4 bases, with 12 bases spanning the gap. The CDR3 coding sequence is TGCAGTGCTAGAGATGCCGGGACCATCTATGGCTACACCTTC. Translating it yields CSARDAGTIYGYTF.

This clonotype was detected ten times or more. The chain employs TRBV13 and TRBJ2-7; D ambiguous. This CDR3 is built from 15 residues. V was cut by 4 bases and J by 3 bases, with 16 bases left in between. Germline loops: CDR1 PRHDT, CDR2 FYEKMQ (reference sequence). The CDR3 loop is CASSSHAQDYYEQYF. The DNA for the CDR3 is TGTGCCAGCAGCTCCCACGCCCAGGATTACTACGAGCAGTACTTC.

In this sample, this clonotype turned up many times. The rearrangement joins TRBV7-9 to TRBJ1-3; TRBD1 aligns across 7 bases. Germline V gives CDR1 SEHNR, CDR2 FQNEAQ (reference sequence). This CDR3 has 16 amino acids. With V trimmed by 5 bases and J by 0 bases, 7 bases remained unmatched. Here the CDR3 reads CASSPGPGGSGNTIYF. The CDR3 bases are TGTGCCAGCAGCCCCGGCCCAGGGGGCTCTGGAAACACCATATATTTT.

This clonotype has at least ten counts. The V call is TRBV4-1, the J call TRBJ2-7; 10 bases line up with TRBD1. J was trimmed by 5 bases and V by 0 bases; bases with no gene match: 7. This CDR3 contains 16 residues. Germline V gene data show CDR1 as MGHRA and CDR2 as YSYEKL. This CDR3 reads CASSQDPGQGLDEQYF. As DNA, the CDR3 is TGCGCCAGCAGCCAAGATCCGGGACAGGGGTTGGACGAGCAGTACTTC.

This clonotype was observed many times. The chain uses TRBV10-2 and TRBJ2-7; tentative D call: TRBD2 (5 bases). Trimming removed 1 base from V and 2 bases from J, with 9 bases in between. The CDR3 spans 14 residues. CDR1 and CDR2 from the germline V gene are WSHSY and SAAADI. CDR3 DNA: TGCGCCAGCAGTGAGTACGGGATGGCCTACGAGCAGTACTTC. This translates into CASSEYGMAYEQYF.

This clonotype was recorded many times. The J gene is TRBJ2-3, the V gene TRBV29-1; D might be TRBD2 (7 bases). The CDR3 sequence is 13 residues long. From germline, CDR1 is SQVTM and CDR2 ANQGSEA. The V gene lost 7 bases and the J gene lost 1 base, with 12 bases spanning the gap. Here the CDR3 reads CSAGGARTDTQYF. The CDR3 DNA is TGCAGCGCTGGGGGGGCCCGCACAGATACGCAGTATTTT.

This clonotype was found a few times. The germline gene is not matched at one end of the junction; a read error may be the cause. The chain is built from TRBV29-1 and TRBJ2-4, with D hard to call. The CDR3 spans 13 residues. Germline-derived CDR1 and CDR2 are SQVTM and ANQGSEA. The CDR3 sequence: CSVDGVLGNTQYF. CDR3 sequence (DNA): TGCAGCGTGGACGGAGTTTTGGGAAACACTCAGTACTTC. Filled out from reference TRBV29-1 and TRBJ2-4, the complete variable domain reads SAVISQKPSRDICQRGTSLTIQCQVDSQVTMMFWYRQQPGQSLTLIATANQGSEATYESGFVIDKFPISRPNLTFSTLTVSNMSPEDSSIYLCSVDGVLGNTQYFGAGTRLSVL.

CDR3 nucleotides: TGTGCCAGCAGTGTACCCGGACTAGCGGGAGGGGGCGGGGAGCTGTTTTTT. This sequence encodes CASSVPGLAGGGGELFF. This sequence joins TRBV6-1 and TRBJ2-2; 15 nucleotides match TRBD2. Germline CDR1 and CDR2: MNHNS and SASEGT. J gave up 7 bases and V 4 bases, and 7 bases lay outside the gene matches. The CDR3 totals 17 residues.

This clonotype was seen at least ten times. As DNA, the CDR3 is TGTGCCAGCAGCCGCTCGGATAGCAATCAGCCCCAGCATTTT. Its protein is CASSRSDSNQPQHF. The chain joins TRBV7-9 to TRBJ1-5; D gene ambiguous. CDR1 SEHNR and CDR2 FQNEAQ come from the germline V gene (reference sequence). The CDR3 is 14 amino acids. Trimming pared 5 bases from V and 0 bases from J, leaving 8 bases between.

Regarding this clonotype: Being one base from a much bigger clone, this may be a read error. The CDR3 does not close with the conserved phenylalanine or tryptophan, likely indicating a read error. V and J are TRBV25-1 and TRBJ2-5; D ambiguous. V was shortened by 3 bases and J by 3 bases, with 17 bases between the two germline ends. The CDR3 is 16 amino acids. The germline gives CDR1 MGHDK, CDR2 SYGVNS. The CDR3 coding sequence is TGTGCCAGCAGTGAGCTAGGATTTGACCGAGAAGAGACCCAGTACTCC. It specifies CASSELGFDREETQYS.

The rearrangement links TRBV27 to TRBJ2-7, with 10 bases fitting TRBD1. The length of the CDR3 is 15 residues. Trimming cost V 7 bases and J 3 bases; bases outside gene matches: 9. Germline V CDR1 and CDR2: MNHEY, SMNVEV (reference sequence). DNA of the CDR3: TGTGCCAGCAAGGTCGGGACAGGGGTACGCTACGAGCAGTACTTC. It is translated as CASKVGTGVRYEQYF.